This entry features one T cell receptor beta chain sequence. Its antigen is not yet known. No per-base quality is available; no much larger clone lies one base away. TCRbeta CDR3 regions were amplified from genomic DNA using the immunoSEQ Assay, a bias-controlled multiplex PCR. The authors' analysis ran thus. The number of nucleated cells in each sample was estimated by amplification of reference gene primers within the assay. Sequence reads were collapsed and filtered to measure the absolute abundance of every unique TCRbeta CDR3 rearrangement. For each sample, productive Simpson clonality was calculated by taking the square root of Simpson's diversity index across productive rearrangements. The source is immuneACCESS, and TCRdb retained only in-frame sequences with V and J called. Part of the clones is not carried over; for the studies checked, unresolved V genes explain less than half of this, and the remainder is unexplained. The D gene and trimming were derived from the DNA, and the V and J assignments and clone size from that table. The sample table holds 130,000 or so clones, of which around 82% were seen once. Of the sample, over 1.1% is held by the ten largest clones.

Collaborating institutions collected whole blood in K2EDTA tubes following their own protocols. Collaborator samples were shipped for TCRbeta analysis as frozen whole blood, isolated PBMCs, or DNA extracted from either sample type. This entry is derived from a study of blood T cell repertoires in COVID-19 (dated by TCRdb to the early 2020s). Study-level background: Samples from collaborators originated in the United States, Italy and Spain and spanned both the acute and convalescent phases of COVID-19. A freely available public database, intended as a resource for researchers studying the immune response to SARS-CoV-2, is where the repertoires were released. Where available, HLA class I and class II types were taken from metadata supplied by the sample provider and were not determined by assay-based typing. Subjects who had been exposed to COVID-19, were actively infected with it, or had recovered from it provided the deeply sampled blood TCRbeta repertoires that made up the dataset. The sample metadata nearly always contained a de-identified subject ID, COVID-19 status, age in years and sex. Samples were obtained from the ongoing ImmuneRACE study (first 160 participants) and from over 1,000 subjects provided by 6 global collaborators. The material from the prospective study consisted of cDNA or gDNA derived from T cells, B-cell-depleted T cells, or PBMCs. General conclusions and limits of the study: Clinical and demographic metadata were provided uncurated, with the amount varying by source and participant.

V and J are truncated by 0 bases and 6 bases respectively, leaving an intervening sequence of 11 bases. Based on the germline V gene, the CDR1 and CDR2 sequences are SGDLS and YYNGEE. The CDR3 spans 14 residues, from the cysteine through the phenylalanine. Of all the DNA, just the CDR3 is kept, 42 bases in frame from base 1. This TCR was sampled from a man between 60 and 70 years old with acute or convalescent COVID-19. The rearranged chain carries TRBV9 and TRBJ2-3, with a weak D call of TRBD2 (6 bases match). The sample consisted of peripheral blood. This receptor carries the CDR3 CASSVAGSWDTQYF. The nucleotide sequence is given as TGTGCCAGCAGCGTAGCCGGGAGTTGGGATACGCAGTATTTT.